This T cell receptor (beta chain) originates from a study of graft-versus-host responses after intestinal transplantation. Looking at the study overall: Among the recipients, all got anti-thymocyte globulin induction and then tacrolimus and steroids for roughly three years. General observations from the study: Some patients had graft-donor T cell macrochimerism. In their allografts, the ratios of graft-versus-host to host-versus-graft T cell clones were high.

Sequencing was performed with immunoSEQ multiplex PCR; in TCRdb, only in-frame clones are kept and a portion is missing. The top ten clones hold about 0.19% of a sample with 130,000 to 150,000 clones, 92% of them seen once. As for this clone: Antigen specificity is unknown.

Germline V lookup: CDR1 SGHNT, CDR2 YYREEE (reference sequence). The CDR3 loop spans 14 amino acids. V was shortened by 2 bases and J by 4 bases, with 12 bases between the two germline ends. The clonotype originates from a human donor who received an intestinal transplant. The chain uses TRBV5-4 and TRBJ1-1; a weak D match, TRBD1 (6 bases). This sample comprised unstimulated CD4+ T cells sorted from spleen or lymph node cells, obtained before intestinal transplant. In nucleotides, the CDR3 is TGTGCCAGCAGCTTACAGGGAGGCGGCACTGAAGCTTTCTTT. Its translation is CASSLQGGGTEAFF.